The TCR beta chain described here comes from a study of lymphopenia after photon versus proton radiotherapy. The method was immunoSEQ multiplex PCR; TCRdb's version includes in-frame clones alone and lacks a portion of them. The sample has about 83,000 clones, around 82% seen once; the top ten hold over 1.1%. This CDR3 is 12 amino acids long. The germline V and J ends were trimmed by 6 bases and 6 bases, with 9 bases remaining between them. CDR1 SGHNT and CDR2 YENEEA come from the germline V gene. The gene calls are TRBV11-3 and TRBJ2-1, with D unclear. The material sequenced was peripheral blood, taken from a patient treated with proton-based radiotherapy. This sequence originates from a man in his sixties with pancreatic cancer. The CDR3 reads CASRGRSNEQFF. For the CDR3, the DNA is TGTGCCAGCAGGGGTAGAAGCAATGAGCAGTTCTTC.